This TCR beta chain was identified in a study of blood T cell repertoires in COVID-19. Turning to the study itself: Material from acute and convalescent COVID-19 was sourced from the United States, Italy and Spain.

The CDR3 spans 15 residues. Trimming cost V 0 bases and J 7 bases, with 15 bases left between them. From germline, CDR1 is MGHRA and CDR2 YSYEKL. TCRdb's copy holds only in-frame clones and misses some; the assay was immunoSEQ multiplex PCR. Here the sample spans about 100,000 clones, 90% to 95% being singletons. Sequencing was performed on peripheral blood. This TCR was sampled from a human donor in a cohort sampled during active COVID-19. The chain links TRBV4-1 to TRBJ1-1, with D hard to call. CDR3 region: CASSQESGGRGEAFF. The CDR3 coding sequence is TGCGCCAGCAGCCAAGAGTCAGGTGGGAGAGGTGAAGCTTTCTTT.